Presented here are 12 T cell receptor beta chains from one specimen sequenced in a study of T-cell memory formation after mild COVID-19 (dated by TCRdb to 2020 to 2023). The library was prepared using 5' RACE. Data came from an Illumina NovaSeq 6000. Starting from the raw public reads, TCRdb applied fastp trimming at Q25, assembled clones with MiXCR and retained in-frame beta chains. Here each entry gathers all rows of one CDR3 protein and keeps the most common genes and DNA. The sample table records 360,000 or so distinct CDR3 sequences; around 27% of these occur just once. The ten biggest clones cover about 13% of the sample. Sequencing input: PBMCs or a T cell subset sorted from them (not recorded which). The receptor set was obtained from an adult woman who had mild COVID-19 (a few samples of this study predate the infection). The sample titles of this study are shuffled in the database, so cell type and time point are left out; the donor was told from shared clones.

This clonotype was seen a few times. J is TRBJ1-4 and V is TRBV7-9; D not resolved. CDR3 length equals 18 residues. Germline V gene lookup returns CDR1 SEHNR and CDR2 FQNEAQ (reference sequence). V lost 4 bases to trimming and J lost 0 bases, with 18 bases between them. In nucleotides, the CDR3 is TGTGCCAGCAGCTCCAAGCGGTTACTCGGGCCAACTAATGAAAAACTGTTTTTT. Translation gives CASSSKRLLGPTNEKLFF.

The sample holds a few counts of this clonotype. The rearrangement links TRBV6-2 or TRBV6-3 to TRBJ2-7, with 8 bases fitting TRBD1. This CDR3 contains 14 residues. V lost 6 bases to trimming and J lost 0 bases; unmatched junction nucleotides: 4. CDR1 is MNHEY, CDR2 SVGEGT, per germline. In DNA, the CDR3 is TGTGCCAGCAGGTATGGGACAGGCTCCTACGAGCAGTACTTC. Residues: CASRYGTGSYEQYF.

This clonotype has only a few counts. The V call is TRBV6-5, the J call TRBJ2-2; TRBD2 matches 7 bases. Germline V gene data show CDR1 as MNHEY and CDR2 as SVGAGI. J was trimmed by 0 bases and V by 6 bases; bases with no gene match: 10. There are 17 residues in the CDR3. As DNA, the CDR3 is TGTGCCAGCAGCCCCCATTGGAGCGGGGCGAACACCGGGGAGCTGTTTTTT. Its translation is CASSPHWSGANTGELFF.

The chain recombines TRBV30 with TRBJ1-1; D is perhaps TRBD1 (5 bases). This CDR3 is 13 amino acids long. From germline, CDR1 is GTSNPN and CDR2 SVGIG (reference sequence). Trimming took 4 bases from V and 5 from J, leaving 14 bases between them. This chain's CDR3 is CAWTLGRGTEAFF. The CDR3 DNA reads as TGTGCCTGGACTCTCGGAAGGGGTACTGAAGCTTTCTTT.

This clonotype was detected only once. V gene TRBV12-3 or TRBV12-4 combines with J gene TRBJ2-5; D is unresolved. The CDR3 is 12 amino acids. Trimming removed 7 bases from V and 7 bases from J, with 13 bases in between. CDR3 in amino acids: CASNENPGTQYF. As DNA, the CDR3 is TGTGCCAGCAACGAAAACCCGGGGACCCAGTACTTC.

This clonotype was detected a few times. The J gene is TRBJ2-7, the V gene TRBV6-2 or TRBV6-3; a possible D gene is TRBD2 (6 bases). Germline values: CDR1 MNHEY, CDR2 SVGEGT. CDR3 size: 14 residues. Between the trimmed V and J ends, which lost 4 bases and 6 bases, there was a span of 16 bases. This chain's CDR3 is CASSFLSGPGEQYF. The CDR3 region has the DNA TGTGCCAGCAGTTTCCTCAGCGGGCCCGGCGAGCAGTACTTC.

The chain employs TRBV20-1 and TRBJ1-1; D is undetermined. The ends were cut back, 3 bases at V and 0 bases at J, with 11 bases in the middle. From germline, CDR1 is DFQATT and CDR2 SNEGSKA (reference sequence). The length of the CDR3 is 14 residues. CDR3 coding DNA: TGCAGTGCTAGCTGGACGGGCATGAACACTGAAGCTTTCTTT. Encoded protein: CSASWTGMNTEAFF.

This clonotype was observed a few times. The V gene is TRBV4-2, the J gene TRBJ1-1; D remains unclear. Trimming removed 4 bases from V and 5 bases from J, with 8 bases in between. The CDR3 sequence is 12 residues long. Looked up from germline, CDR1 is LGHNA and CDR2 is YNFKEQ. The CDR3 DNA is TGTGCCAGCAGCCCCTGGCCAACTGAAGCTTTCTTT. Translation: CASSPWPTEAFF.

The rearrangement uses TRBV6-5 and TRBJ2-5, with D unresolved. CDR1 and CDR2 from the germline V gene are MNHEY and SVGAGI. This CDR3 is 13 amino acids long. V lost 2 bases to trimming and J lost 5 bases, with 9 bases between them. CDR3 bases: TGTGCCAGCAGTTACAGGAAAGGCGAGACCCAGTACTTC. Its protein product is CASSYRKGETQYF.

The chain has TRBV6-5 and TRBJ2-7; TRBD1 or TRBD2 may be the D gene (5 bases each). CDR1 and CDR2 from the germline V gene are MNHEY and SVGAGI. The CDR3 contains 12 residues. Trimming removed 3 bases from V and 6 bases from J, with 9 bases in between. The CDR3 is CASSYGGPEQYF. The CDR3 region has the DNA TGTGCCAGCAGTTATGGGGGTCCCGAGCAGTACTTC.

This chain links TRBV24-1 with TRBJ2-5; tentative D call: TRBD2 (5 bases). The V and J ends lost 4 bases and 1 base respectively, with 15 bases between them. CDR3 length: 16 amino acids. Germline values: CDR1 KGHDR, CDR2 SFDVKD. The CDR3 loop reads CATSDPGIELQETQYF. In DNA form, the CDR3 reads TGTGCCACCAGTGACCCCGGGATCGAACTCCAAGAGACCCAGTACTTC.

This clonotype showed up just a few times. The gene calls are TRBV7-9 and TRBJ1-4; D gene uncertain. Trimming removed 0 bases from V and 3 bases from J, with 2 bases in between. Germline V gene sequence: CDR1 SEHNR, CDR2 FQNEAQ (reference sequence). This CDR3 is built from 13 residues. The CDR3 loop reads CASSLASNEKLFF. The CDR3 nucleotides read TGTGCCAGCAGCTTAGCATCTAATGAAAAACTGTTTTTT.